The clone carrying this T cell receptor beta chain was detected once. Antigen unknown. This entry belongs to a study of PD-1 blockade in classical Hodgkin lymphoma. Clones were sequenced by immunoSEQ multiplex PCR, and TCRdb holds only the in-frame ones, with some missing. The table shows 70,000 or so clones, with roughly 93% occurring only once. The V segment lost 3 bases and the J segment 3 bases; nucleotides outside the gene matches: 11. Germline V gene data show CDR1 as SEHNR and CDR2 as FQNEAQ (reference sequence). This CDR3 has 18 residues. Overall study findings and caveats: Diminished baseline TCR diversity has been reported in newly diagnosed patients relative to healthy donors. Possible causes of repertoire differences, disease activity or prior therapy, remain undefined.

Time point specified: newly diagnosed, previously untreated cHL patient sample. Peripheral samples used as comparators were newly diagnosed, untreated classical Hodgkin lymphoma PBMCs. This chain uses TRBV7-9 with TRBJ2-3; 11 nucleotides agree with TRBD2. Sequences were obtained from peripheral blood mononuclear cells (PBMCs). The source is a human donor with classical Hodgkin lymphoma. CDR3 protein: CASSFHRGGLAATDTQYF. In DNA, the CDR3 is TGTGCCAGCAGCTTCCATAGAGGGGGACTAGCGGCAACAGATACGCAGTATTTT.